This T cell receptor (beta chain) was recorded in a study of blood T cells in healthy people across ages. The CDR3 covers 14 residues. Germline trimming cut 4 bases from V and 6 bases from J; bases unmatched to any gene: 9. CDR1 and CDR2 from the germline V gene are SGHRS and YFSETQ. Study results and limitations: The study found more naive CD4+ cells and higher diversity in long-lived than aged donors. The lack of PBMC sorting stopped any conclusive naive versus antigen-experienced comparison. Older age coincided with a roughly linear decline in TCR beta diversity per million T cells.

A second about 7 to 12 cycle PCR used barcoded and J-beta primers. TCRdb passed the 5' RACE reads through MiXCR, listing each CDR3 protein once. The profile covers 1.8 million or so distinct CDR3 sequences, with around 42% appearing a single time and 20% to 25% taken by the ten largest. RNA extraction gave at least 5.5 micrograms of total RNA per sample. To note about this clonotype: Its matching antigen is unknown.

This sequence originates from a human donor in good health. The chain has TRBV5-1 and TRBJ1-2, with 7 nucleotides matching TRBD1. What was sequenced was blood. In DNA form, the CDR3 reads TGCGCCAGCAGCCCTACAGGGGCCTGGGATGGCTACACCTTC. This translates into CASSPTGAWDGYTF.